Following are 14 T cell receptor beta chains from one sample sequenced in a study of blood T cell repertoires in COVID-19 (dated by TCRdb to 2019 to 2021). Library construction relied on the immunoSEQ multiplex PCR assay. In TCRdb, the immuneACCESS table is reduced to in-frame sequences with V and J assigned. These tables do not hold every clone; where another copy was compared, an unresolved V gene accounts for under half, and the others remain unexplained. This sample holds about 400,000 clones; about 83% were observed only once. The ten largest make up roughly 10% of the sample. The sequenced sample consisted of PBMCs or T cells enriched from blood (not recorded which). The receptor set was obtained from a woman aged 45-65 years who had recovered from COVID-19.

This clone appeared once. V usage is TRBV27 and J usage is TRBJ2-7, with 8 bases lining up with TRBD1. The germline V gene encodes CDR1 MNHEY and CDR2 SMNVEV (reference sequence). V lost 7 bases and J lost 4; bases outside the gene matches: 12. This CDR3 spans 15 amino acids. CDR3 sequence (DNA): TGTGCCAGCAAAGGTTGGGCAGGGGGCTTTTACGAGCAGTACTTC. This gives the protein CASKGWAGGFYEQYF.

The gene calls are TRBV19 and TRBJ1-6, with unresolved D. This CDR3 contains 14 residues. The V gene lost 6 bases and the J gene lost 4 bases, with 10 bases spanning the gap. CDR1 LNHDA and CDR2 SQIVND come from the germline V gene (reference sequence). This chain's CDR3 is CASSETNYNSPLHF. The CDR3 DNA sequence: TGTGCCAGTAGCGAGACAAATTATAATTCACCCCTCCACTTT.

This sequence joins TRBV29-1 and TRBJ2-2, with D possibly matching TRBD1 (7 bases). CDR3 length equals 14 residues. Germline lookup yields CDR1 SQVTM and CDR2 ANQGSEA. The germline V and J ends were trimmed by 4 bases and 0 bases, with 9 bases remaining between them. As DNA, the CDR3 is TGCAGCGTTGGGAGGGGGCCGAACACCGGGGAGCTGTTTTTT. Protein product: CSVGRGPNTGELFF.

V usage is TRBV27 and J usage is TRBJ1-2, with 10 nucleotides matching TRBD1. CDR1 and CDR2 (germline): MNHEY, SMNVEV (reference sequence). V was pared by 6 bases and J by 7 bases, with 11 bases of the junction left unmatched. The CDR3 length is 15 residues. The chain's CDR3 is CASRTAGQGRSGYTF. CDR3 nucleotide sequence: TGTGCCAGCAGAACGGCGGGACAGGGGAGGAGTGGCTACACCTTC.

This clone was detected only once. This chain links TRBV9 with TRBJ1-6; D is unresolved. V shed 4 bases and J shed 0 bases, with 11 bases lying between them. The germline V gene encodes CDR1 SGDLS and CDR2 YYNGEE. The CDR3 has 16 amino acids. CDR3 sequence reads: CASSPTESSYNSPLHF. The CDR3 coding sequence is TGTGCCAGCAGCCCTACCGAGAGCTCCTATAATTCACCCCTCCACTTT.

The chain links TRBV2 to TRBJ1-4; D remains ambiguous. The CDR3 covers 12 residues. From germline, CDR1 is SNHLY and CDR2 FYNNEI. Trimming pared 8 bases from V and 2 bases from J, leaving 6 bases between. CDR3 sequence: CASRSTNEKLFF. DNA of the CDR3: TGTGCCAGCCGGTCTACTAATGAAAAACTGTTTTTT.

The V call is TRBV2, the J call TRBJ1-4; possible D gene TRBD1, 6 bases. There are 14 residues in the CDR3. V shed 2 bases and J shed 8 bases, with 12 bases lying between them. Germline V gene lookup returns CDR1 SNHLY and CDR2 FYNNEI. The CDR3 nucleotides are TGTGCCAGCAGTGAACAGGGGAGTGGCGAAAAACTGTTTTTT. Its translation: CASSEQGSGEKLFF.

The chain joins TRBV27 to TRBJ1-5, with D perhaps matching TRBD1 (5 bases). V was trimmed by 7 bases and J by 4 bases, leaving 14 bases between them. CDR3 size: 14 residues. Per germline, CDR1 MNHEY and CDR2 SMNVEV (reference sequence). CDR3 loop: CASKGVGGNQPQHF. CDR3 DNA: TGTGCCAGCAAGGGCGTGGGGGGAAATCAGCCCCAGCATTTT.

V gene TRBV28 combines with J gene TRBJ2-7; TRBD1 agrees at 7 bases. Germline CDR1 MDHEN, CDR2 SYDVKM. Losses at the gene ends were 5 bases for V and 3 bases for J; bases not matched to a gene: 4. The CDR3 is 13 residues long. The CDR3 nucleotides are TGTGCCAGCAGTCGACAGGGTGGCTACGAGCAGTACTTC. Translation: CASSRQGGYEQYF.

The V call is TRBV10-1, the J call TRBJ1-2; 8 bases agree with TRBD1. CDR3 length: 16 residues. V gave up 8 bases and J gave up 1 base; unmatched junction bases: 12. Germline CDR1 WNHNN, CDR2 SYGVQD (reference sequence). The CDR3 region is CASGVMDRANNYGYTF. Here the CDR3 DNA reads TGCGCCAGCGGTGTGATGGACAGGGCCAATAACTATGGCTACACCTTC.

The chain has TRBV19 and TRBJ2-7, with D hard to call. CDR1 and CDR2 from the germline V gene are LNHDA and SQIVND (reference sequence). CDR3 length: 13 residues. V dropped 4 bases and J dropped 3 bases, with 10 bases sitting between them. The CDR3 DNA reads TGTGCCAGTAGTACCCTCGACAACTACGAGCAGTACTTC. Its translation: CASSTLDNYEQYF. Complete variable domain (other parts from reference TRBV19 and TRBJ2-7): DGGITQSPKYLFRKEGQNVTLSCEQNLNHDAMYWYRQDPGQGLRLIYYSQIVNDFQKGDIAEGYSVSREKKESFPLTVTSAQKNPTAFYLCASSTLDNYEQYFGPGTRLTVT.

The gene calls are TRBV7-9 and TRBJ2-1, with TRBD2 as a possible D gene (5 bases). Germline assignment: CDR1 SEHNR and CDR2 FQNEAQ (reference sequence). The V end lost 1 base, the J end lost 7 bases, and 20 bases lay between the germline ends. The CDR3 runs to 17 residues. The CDR3 here is CASSLVVWTSNANEQFF. CDR3 nucleotide sequence: TGTGCCAGCAGCTTAGTTGTTTGGACTTCTAACGCAAATGAGCAGTTCTTC.

This chain uses TRBV4-1 with TRBJ2-7, with 11 bases identical to TRBD1. The V gene end was trimmed by 4 bases and the J gene end by 0 bases; junction bases not matched to a gene: 8. CDR3 length: 17 amino acids. Germline CDR1 and CDR2: MGHRA and YSYEKL. The CDR3 sequence is CASSPQPGQGVSYEQYF. DNA of the CDR3: TGCGCCAGCAGCCCCCAGCCGGGACAGGGGGTCTCCTACGAGCAGTACTTC.

The chain carries TRBV29-1 and TRBJ1-4; D gene ambiguous. CDR3 length equals 12 residues. The V end was cut by 7 bases, the J end by 10 bases, with 16 bases between. Germline assignment: CDR1 SQVTM and CDR2 ANQGSEA. The CDR3 loop is CSADVGGGKLFF. The CDR3 nucleotides are TGCAGCGCTGATGTTGGAGGCGGAAAACTGTTTTTT.